This T cell receptor (beta chain) was captured in a study of STAT3 mutations in large granular lymphocyte leukemia (dated by TCRdb to between 2019 and 2020). About the study as a whole: In roughly half of the longitudinally sequenced T-LGLL patients, canonical activating STAT3 mutations were detected. More than half of T-LGLL patients received one or more immunosuppressive therapy regimens, with hematologic response in roughly 41% of those treated. Serial deep sequencing of TCRbeta CDR3 and STAT3 was performed in patients with T-cell large granular lymphocyte leukemia to reconstruct clonal hierarchy and dynamics. From an initial cohort of approximately 190 LGL patients, more than 15 representative T-LGLL cases were picked for longitudinal TCRbeta and STAT3 sequencing. Two patients with natural killer LGL leukemia were also sequenced longitudinally as controls within the study. For each patient, sequencing was performed at an average of around 4 time points, with a range of 2 to 8 samplings.

Counted from cysteine to phenylalanine, this CDR3 has 14 amino acids. Left in the record is the CDR3 DNA by itself, 42 bases read in frame from the first base. V is pruned by 4 bases and J by 2 bases, leaving 8 bases of the junction without a gene match. CDR1 and CDR2 were assigned from the germline V gene as SQVTM and ANQGSEA. DNA was extracted from blood mononuclear cells, and the same DNA was used for both TCR and STAT3 sequencing. Remarks on this clone: Its antigen is not yet known. Base qualities are not provided; no much larger clone lies one nucleotide away.

General findings and caveats noted by the study authors: Since codominant clonotypes persisted in some patients, a small but highly pathogenic clone may have gone undetected. The linking of therapy response to changes in TCR clonal burden was complicated by variable intervals between samplings and differing treatment regimens. Because no samples were available when a clone first appeared, clonal expansion was inferred from samplings taken at other points. Dominant TCR clone burden was found to exceed STAT3 mutant burden in several patients, suggesting that STAT3 mutation arose secondarily within a pre-expanded clone. At least one immunodominant TCRbeta clonotype was identified in every T-LGLL patient, and multiple immunodominant subclonotypes were identified in about half of the T-LGLL patients. TCR clonotype switching after therapy was seen in about 35% of the 18 patients, with all newly emerging clones being STAT3 wild type.

TCRbeta libraries were sequenced on an Illumina MiSeq, and an average of roughly 39,000 productive templates per sample was obtained. The immunoSEQ assay, which uses multiplex PCR amplification, was used to generate TCRbeta CDR3 libraries. As for the authors' bioinformatics: Following a previously defined approach, repertoire diversity was calculated, and values close to 0 point to extremely monoclonal samples. Sourced from immuneACCESS, this table was stored by TCRdb with only in-frame sequences that have V and J called. A share of the clones is absent; for the studies checked, an unresolved V gene accounts for under half, and the remainder has no known explanation. That table supplies the V and J calls and clone size; D and trimming were determined from the DNA. The sample has tens of thousands of clones on record, 94% of them singletons. The leading ten clones occupy more than 6% of the sample.

The sequencing input was peripheral blood mononuclear cells. The sequence is built from TRBV29-1 and TRBJ2-7, and 7 bases in between align with TRBD2. This TCR was recovered from a man aged 35 to 55 with T-cell large granular lymphocyte leukemia. Some clones in this sample may be carry-over from other donors' samples. The age is the age at diagnosis. The bases read TGCAGCGTTGTTGGGGCGGGGGATCCCTACGAGCAGTACTTC. Its translation is CSVVGAGDPYEQYF.